The 26 T cell receptor beta chains given below trace back to one sample, sequenced in a study of Ad26.COV2.S vaccination and SARS-CoV-2 variants. Sequenced by immunoSEQ multiplex PCR; TCRdb stores in-frame clones only, minus some. This table holds over 450,000 clones, 89% found once. Treatment of the sample: 15 to 20 received Ad26.COV2.S at low or high dose, single or two shots; about 5 received placebo; per-sample allocation not given. Each sample was drawn 63 days after the first injection (of vaccine or placebo). Specimen: peripheral blood, collected in a trial of Ad26.COV2.S vaccine versus placebo. These receptors all stem from a person between 18 and 65 years old who received the Ad26.COV2.S COVID-19 vaccine or a placebo.

The chain is built from TRBV19 and TRBJ1-3; D is undetermined. The V and J ends lost 5 bases and 0 bases respectively, with 8 bases between them. CDR1 LNHDA and CDR2 SQIVND come from the germline V gene (reference sequence). This CDR3 contains 14 residues. CDR3 nucleotides: TGTGCCAGTAGTGGACTGAGCTCTGGAAACACCATATATTTT. It specifies CASSGLSSGNTIYF.

V usage is TRBV10-3 and J usage is TRBJ2-2; no clear D. Germline CDR1 ENHRY, CDR2 SYGVKD. CDR3 size: 16 residues. The germline V and J ends were trimmed by 0 bases and 5 bases, with 13 bases remaining between them. The CDR3 region is CAISESTIGETGELFF. The CDR3 DNA reads as TGTGCCATCAGTGAGTCTACAATTGGAGAAACCGGGGAGCTGTTTTTT.

This chain links TRBV7-9 with TRBJ1-5, with a weak D call TRBD1 (5 bases). Germline CDR1 SEHNR, CDR2 FQNEAQ (reference sequence). The ends were cut back, 0 bases at V and 7 bases at J, with 7 bases in the middle. The CDR3 has 13 residues. The CDR3 reads CASSLAWDQPQHF. In DNA form, the CDR3 reads TGTGCCAGCAGCTTAGCGTGGGACCAGCCCCAGCATTTT.

CDR3 loop: CASSILGGPETQYF. The CDR3 nucleotides are TGTGCCAGTAGTATCCTTGGGGGCCCAGAGACCCAGTACTTC. The chain is built from TRBV19 and TRBJ2-5; a weak D match, TRBD1 (6 bases). Germline lookup yields CDR1 LNHDA and CDR2 SQIVND (reference sequence). V shed 3 bases and J shed 4 bases, with 12 bases lying between them. This CDR3 spans 14 amino acids.

The chain carries TRBV27 and TRBJ1-2; 9 nucleotides agree with TRBD1. The length of the CDR3 is 16 residues. The germline V gene has CDR1 MNHEY and CDR2 SMNVEV (reference sequence). Unmatched junction bases numbered 10, after V lost 4 bases and J lost 4 bases. The CDR3 sequence is CASSSAGQGFTYGYTF. In nucleotides, the CDR3 is TGTGCCAGCAGTTCCGCCGGACAGGGGTTTACCTATGGCTACACCTTC.

This clone was recorded only once. This chain joins TRBV28 and TRBJ2-1; D gene unclear. CDR1 is MDHEN and CDR2 is SYDVKM in the germline V gene. V was clipped by 4 bases and J by 11 bases, with 12 bases between them. The CDR3 is 12 residues long. The CDR3 loop is CASSYIGRQQFF. CDR3 in DNA: TGTGCCAGCAGTTATATAGGTAGGCAGCAGTTCTTC. The full variable domain, with the rest looked up from reference TRBV28 and TRBJ2-1, is DVKVTQSSRYLVKRTGEKVFLECVQDMDHENMFWYRQDPGLGLRLIYFSYDVKMKEKGDIPEGYSVSREKKERFSLILESASTNQTSMYLCASSYIGRQQFFGPGTRLTVL.

The genes are TRBV5-1 and TRBJ2-7, with TRBD1 as a possible D gene (6 bases). Germline V gene lookup returns CDR1 SGHRS and CDR2 YFSETQ. CDR3 size: 14 residues. Trimming removed 2 bases from V and 2 bases from J, with 11 bases in between. The CDR3 coding sequence is TGCGCCAGCAGCTTACAGGGAAACACCTACGAGCAGTACTTC. This encodes CASSLQGNTYEQYF.

This clone was detected only once. The rearrangement joins TRBV4-2 to TRBJ2-7, with 8 nucleotides matching TRBD1. The ends lost 2 bases at V and 2 bases at J; junction bases unmatched: 14. The CDR3 runs 18 residues. CDR1 and CDR2 from the germline V gene are LGHNA and YNFKEQ. CDR3 bases: TGTGCCAGCAGCCAAACACCCCGAGCAGGACAGGGCCCCTACGAGCAGTACTTC. This gives the protein CASSQTPRAGQGPYEQYF.

The rearrangement links TRBV7-2 to TRBJ2-3; TRBD2 matches at 8 bases. CDR1 is SGHTA and CDR2 is FQGNSA in the germline V gene. Germline trimming cut 4 bases from V and 3 bases from J; bases unmatched to any gene: 9. The CDR3 is 16 amino acids. CDR3 amino acids: CASSYPSGGWTDTQYF. DNA for the CDR3: TGTGCCAGCAGCTACCCTTCGGGGGGGTGGACAGATACGCAGTATTTT.

V gene TRBV6-2 or TRBV6-3 combines with J gene TRBJ1-1, with D possibly TRBD1 on 5 matching bases. The CDR3 runs 14 residues. Germline loops: CDR1 MNHEY, CDR2 SVGEGT. Trimming left V 5 bases short and J 0 bases short, with 10 bases between. DNA for the CDR3: TGTGCCAGCAGTCGCCGACAGCTGAACACTGAAGCTTTCTTT. Translation gives CASSRRQLNTEAFF.

The J gene is TRBJ2-1, the V gene TRBV27; 8 nucleotides agree with TRBD1. This CDR3 is 16 amino acids long. J gave up 0 bases and V 4 bases, and 5 bases lay outside the gene matches. From germline, CDR1 is MNHEY and CDR2 SMNVEV (reference sequence). The CDR3 sequence is CASSSGGQVSYNEQFF. CDR3 nucleotide sequence: TGTGCCAGCAGTTCTGGGGGACAGGTCTCCTACAATGAGCAGTTCTTC.

The chain employs TRBV12-3 or TRBV12-4 and TRBJ2-2; 8 nucleotides align to TRBD1. The CDR3 length is 13 residues. V shed 5 bases, J shed 9 bases, and the junction held 5 bases outside the gene matches. CDR3 loop: CASSPRQGWELFF. The CDR3 DNA reads TGTGCCAGCAGTCCACGACAGGGGTGGGAGCTGTTTTTT.

The genes are TRBV19 and TRBJ2-1, with 7 bases that match TRBD1. Germline assignment: CDR1 LNHDA and CDR2 SQIVND (reference sequence). V was clipped by 0 bases and J by 7 bases; unmatched bases: 3. The CDR3 spans 14 residues. The CDR3 coding sequence is TGTGCCAGTAGTATAGATGCAGGGGGTAATGAGCAGTTCTTC. Protein sequence: CASSIDAGGNEQFF.

J is TRBJ2-3 and V is TRBV29-1; D unresolved. Per the germline V gene, CDR1 is SQVTM and CDR2 is ANQGSEA. The CDR3 has 13 residues. Trimming removed 4 bases from V and 2 bases from J, with 10 bases in between. CDR3: CSVALGNTDTQYF. The CDR3 region has the DNA TGCAGCGTTGCCCTCGGCAACACAGATACGCAGTATTTT.

The chain joins TRBV5-5 to TRBJ1-5; D uncertain. Germline V CDR1 and CDR2: SGHKS, YYEKEE (reference sequence). Trimming removed 4 bases from V and 5 bases from J, with 10 bases in between. The CDR3 is 13 amino acids. The CDR3 coding sequence is TGTGCCAGCAGCATGTCCCGGGATCAGCCCCAGCATTTT. This codes for CASSMSRDQPQHF.

This sequence joins TRBV19 and TRBJ1-3; D gene uncertain. Trimming shortened V by 1 base and J by 2 bases, and 12 bases separated the two germline ends. Germline V gene sequence: CDR1 LNHDA, CDR2 SQIVND (reference sequence). The CDR3 length is 16 residues. As DNA, the CDR3 is TGTGCCAGTAGTATAGGTTGGTCCGGCGCTGGAAACACCATATATTTT. Residues: CASSIGWSGAGNTIYF.

The chain combines TRBV27 with TRBJ1-6; no definite D call. The CDR3 spans 14 residues. The germline CDR1 and CDR2 sequences are MNHEY and SMNVEV (reference sequence). V lost 0 bases and J 6 bases, leaving 6 bases between the germline ends. The CDR3 loop reads CASSLSVGNSPLHF. CDR3 DNA sequence: TGTGCCAGCAGTTTATCGGTGGGTAATTCACCCCTCCACTTT.

V usage is TRBV11-2 and J usage is TRBJ1-4; 8 bases map to TRBD1. The V segment lost 1 base and the J segment 4 bases; nucleotides outside the gene matches: 5. Germline assignment: CDR1 SGHAT and CDR2 FQNNGV. CDR3 size: 16 residues. CDR3 nucleotides: TGTGCCAGCAGCTTAGGGCCGACAGGGGATAATGAAAAACTGTTTTTT. This encodes CASSLGPTGDNEKLFF.

The genes are TRBV21-1 and TRBJ2-5; the table calls TRBD1, which could not be checked here. TRBV21-1 is an annotated pseudogene. The CDR3 is 13 amino acids. The CDR3 coding sequence is TGTGCCAGCAGCCAGGGAATCGGCGAGACCCAGTACTTC. It codes for CASSQGIGETQYF.

J is TRBJ1-1 and V is TRBV20-1; maybe TRBD1 (5 bases). The V gene lost 5 bases and the J gene lost 7 bases, with 11 bases spanning the gap. This CDR3 contains 11 residues. Germline V gives CDR1 DFQATT, CDR2 SNEGSKA (reference sequence). The CDR3 sequence: CSAQEGFEAFF. Here the CDR3 DNA reads TGCAGTGCTCAGGAGGGGTTTGAAGCTTTCTTT.

V and J are TRBV2 and TRBJ2-7; D is unclear. The V gene's germline CDR1 is SNHLY and CDR2 FYNNEI. The V end lost 5 bases, the J end lost 0 bases, and 5 bases lay between the germline ends. CDR3 length equals 12 residues. The CDR3 DNA sequence: TGTGCCAGCAGTCACAACTCCTACGAGCAGTACTTC. Its protein is CASSHNSYEQYF.

The rearrangement links TRBV10-3 to TRBJ2-3; D gene unclear. Germline V lookup: CDR1 ENHRY, CDR2 SYGVKD. The CDR3 consists of 14 residues. V was clipped by 2 bases and J by 0 bases, with 6 bases between them. CDR3 sequence: CAISEEISTDTQYF. CDR3 DNA sequence: TGTGCCATCAGTGAGGAAATTAGCACAGATACGCAGTATTTT.

This sequence joins TRBV4-2 and TRBJ1-3; TRBD1 aligns across 9 bases. CDR3 size: 14 residues. Germline trimming cut 4 bases from V and 6 bases from J; bases unmatched to any gene: 4. Germline V lookup: CDR1 LGHNA, CDR2 YNFKEQ. Here the CDR3 DNA reads TGTGCCAGCAGCCCAGGACAGGGGCAAAACACCATATATTTT. Amino acids: CASSPGQGQNTIYF.

V and J are TRBV21-1 and TRBJ1-2; the table assigns TRBD1, which was not confirmed against the DNA. TRBV21-1 is recorded as a pseudogene. The length of the CDR3 is 18 residues. Written as DNA, the CDR3 is TGTGCCAGCAGCAAAGCGGGCACGGACAGGGGGCTTTACTATGGCTACACCTTC. Its translation: CASSKAGTDRGLYYGYTF.

The chain recombines TRBV6-2 or TRBV6-3 with TRBJ2-7; possibly TRBD1 for D (6 bases). Trimming removed 6 bases at V and 0 bases at J, with 9 bases between. CDR3 length: 13 residues. CDR1 MNHEY and CDR2 SVGEGT come from the germline V gene. CDR3 region: CASSRTASYEQYF. Here the CDR3 DNA reads TGTGCCAGCAGCCGGACAGCCTCCTACGAGCAGTACTTC.

This clone was counted a few times. The rearrangement links TRBV10-1 to TRBJ2-7; D not certain. The CDR3 runs 14 residues. V dropped 6 bases and J dropped 0 bases, with 12 bases sitting between them. From germline, CDR1 is WNHNN and CDR2 SYGVQD (reference sequence). In nucleotides, the CDR3 is TGCGCCAGCAGCCCATCCGGCGGCTCCTACGAGCAGTACTTC. Translation: CASSPSGGSYEQYF.